The rows below give T cell receptor beta chains drawn from one sample of a study of shared clonotypes between healthy human individuals. Clones were read by immunoSEQ multiplex PCR, and TCRdb kept only the in-frame ones, dropping some. Here the sample spans about 1.5 million clones, 95% to 99% being singletons. The sample was naive CD4+ T cells sorted from blood. The source is a man younger than 45 in good health. CDR3s include the opening cysteine and the closing phenylalanine or tryptophan. The D gene is left open where the match is weak. Clone size appears in some rows only: once, few, many, or a class for an expanded clone.

d_gene	v_gene	abundance	j_gene	CDR3aa	CDR3nt
TRBD1	TRBV5-1	-	TRBJ2-7	CASSPQGAAYEQYF	TGCGCCAGCAGCCCCCAGGGGGCTGCCTACGAGCAGTACTTC
-	TRBV5-1	-	TRBJ1-1	CASNPRGGGTEAFF	TGCGCCAGCAACCCTCGGGGGGGTGGCACTGAAGCTTTCTTT
-	TRBV20-1	-	TRBJ2-3	CSGGSTDTQYF	TGCAGTGGAGGGAGCACAGATACGCAGTATTTT
-	TRBV10-3	-	TRBJ2-7	CAIRFRDNYEQYF	TGTGCCATCAGGTTTAGGGACAACTACGAGCAGTACTTC
-	TRBV9	-	TRBJ2-1	CASSVDGRSYNEQFF	TGTGCCAGCAGCGTAGACGGGAGATCCTACAATGAGCAGTTCTTC
TRBD1	TRBV30	-	TRBJ2-7	CAWSTGGFSYEQYF	TGTGCCTGGAGTACAGGGGGCTTTTCTTACGAGCAGTACTTC
TRBD1	TRBV5-6	-	TRBJ2-5	CASSDTGGVQETQYF	TGTGCCAGCAGCGATACAGGGGGCGTCCAAGAGACCCAGTACTTC
-	TRBV6-5	-	TRBJ1-5	CASRPGVNQPQHF	TGTGCCAGTAGACCAGGGGTCAATCAGCCCCAGCATTTT
-	TRBV7-3	-	TRBJ1-2	CASSSARVTTF	TGTGCCAGCAGCTCGGCCAGGGTAACCACCTTC
-	TRBV11-1	-	TRBJ2-3	CASSLSSRPWDTQYF	TGTGCCAGCAGCTTATCTAGTCGGCCCTGGGATACGCAGTATTTT
-	TRBV29-1	once	TRBJ1-2	CSVAGADGYTF	TGCAGCGTTGCTGGGGCGGATGGCTACACCTTC
TRBD2	TRBV28	-	TRBJ2-3	CASSFRGLAGLTDTQYF	TGTGCCAGCAGTTTCCGGGGACTAGCGGGACTAACAGATACGCAGTATTTT
-	TRBV15	-	TRBJ1-1	CATSKLLTVLNTEAFF	TGTGCCACCAGCAAGCTTTTGACAGTTTTGAACACTGAAGCTTTCTTT
-	TRBV5-4	-	TRBJ1-4	CASSLDTATNEKLFF	TGTGCCAGCAGCTTGGACACAGCAACTAATGAAAAACTGTTTTTT
-	TRBV5-1	-	TRBJ2-3	CASVLSPDTDTQYF	TGCGCCAGCGTCCTAAGTCCCGACACAGATACGCAGTATTTT
-	TRBV6-1	-	TRBJ1-1	CASNSRGVVNTEAFF	TGTGCCAGCAACAGTAGGGGAGTTGTAAACACTGAAGCTTTCTTT
-	TRBV5-1	-	TRBJ2-7	CASSFGGGNVPYEQYF	TGCGCCAGCAGCTTTGGGGGAGGTAACGTCCCCTACGAGCAGTACTTC
-	TRBV28	-	TRBJ1-2	CASSLRFPQRDGYTF	TGTGCCAGCAGTTTGCGGTTTCCGCAGAGGGATGGCTACACCTTC
TRBD1	TRBV4-2	few	TRBJ1-4	CASSQATGTNEKLFF	TGTGCCAGCAGCCAAGCGACAGGGACGAATGAAAAACTGTTTTTT
-	TRBV11-3	-	TRBJ1-1	CASKGTELRAFF	TGTGCCAGCAAAGGAACGGAACTACGGGCTTTCTTT
TRBD1	TRBV28	-	TRBJ2-2	CASSPHRTGAGELFF	TGTGCCAGCAGTCCCCACCGGACAGGGGCCGGGGAGCTGTTTTTT
-	TRBV11-2	-	TRBJ2-7	CASSLSENEQYF	TGTGCCAGCAGCTTATCGGAGAACGAGCAGTACTTC
-	TRBV10-3	-	TRBJ2-3	CAITPGLGTDTQYF	TGTGCCATCACCCCGGGACTTGGCACAGATACGCAGTATTTT
-	TRBV19	-	TRBJ2-5	CASSMRDTQETQYF	TGTGCCAGTAGTATGAGGGACACCCAAGAGACCCAGTACTTC
-	TRBV19	-	TRBJ1-5	CASSIVTPQGMWINQPQHF	TGTGCCAGTAGTATAGTCACCCCACAGGGAATGTGGATCAATCAGCCCCAGCATTTT
TRBD2	TRBV2	-	TRBJ2-3	CASRTGLAGEGDTQYF	TGTGCCAGCAGAACAGGACTAGCGGGAGAGGGAGATACGCAGTATTTT
-	TRBV27	-	TRBJ2-3	CASSFLGGTDTQYF	TGTGCCAGCAGTTTTCTGGGGGGTACAGATACGCAGTATTTT
-	TRBV7-2	-	TRBJ2-5	CASSLWIQETQYF	TGTGCCAGCAGCTTATGGATCCAAGAGACCCAGTACTTC
TRBD2	TRBV11-3	-	TRBJ2-1	CASSRGLEGHEQFF	TGTGCCAGCAGCCGTGGACTAGAGGGACATGAGCAGTTCTTC
TRBD1	TRBV28	-	TRBJ1-2	CAIPFEGAGGYTF	TGTGCCATTCCCTTTGAGGGGGCGGGCGGCTACACCTTC
-	TRBV12-5	-	TRBJ2-7	CASGYRLGPGRYEQYF	TGTGCTAGTGGTTATCGGCTGGGGCCGGGACGGTACGAGCAGTACTTC
-	TRBV4-3	-	TRBJ1-1	CASSQVGRTRTEAFF	TGCGCCAGCAGCCAAGTGGGCAGAACGAGGACTGAAGCTTTCTTT
-	TRBV5-6	-	TRBJ2-7	CASSSGLRSEQYF	TGTGCCAGCAGCTCCGGACTCAGGAGCGAGCAGTACTTC
-	TRBV7-2	-	TRBJ2-3	CASSYPALDSNTQYF	TGTGCCAGCAGCTACCCTGCCCTGGACAGTAATACGCAGTATTTT
TRBD2	TRBV10-2	-	TRBJ2-7	CASSEIGAGGPYEQYF	TGCGCCAGCAGTGAGATTGGGGCGGGAGGGCCTTACGAGCAGTACTTC
-	TRBV9	-	TRBJ2-2	CASSVSQRSTGELFF	TGTGCCAGCAGCGTATCTCAGCGCTCCACCGGGGAGCTGTTTTTT
TRBD1	TRBV27	-	TRBJ2-7	CASSLRQGWSYEQYF	TGTGCCAGCAGTCTGAGACAGGGATGGTCCTACGAGCAGTACTTC
-	TRBV30	-	TRBJ2-2	CAWSTLDSTGELFF	TGTGCCTGGAGTACTCTAGACAGCACCGGGGAGCTGTTTTTT
-	TRBV14	-	TRBJ2-3	CASSPQTADTQYF	TGTGCCAGCAGCCCGCAGACAGCAGATACGCAGTATTTT
-	TRBV30	-	TRBJ2-7	CAWSRGGSASKDF	TGTGCCTGGAGTAGAGGAGGATCGGCTAGCAAGGACTTC
TRBD1	TRBV4-2	-	TRBJ1-5	CASSQEGRGPPYQPQHF	TGTGCCAGCAGCCAAGAGGGCAGGGGGCCGCCCTATCAGCCCCAGCATTTT
-	TRBV5-1	-	TRBJ2-7	CASSFKGTYEQYF	TGCGCCAGCAGCTTTAAGGGGACATACGAGCAGTACTTC
TRBD1	TRBV18	-	TRBJ1-5	CASSLGQSNQPQHF	TGTGCCAGCTCACTGGGACAGAGCAATCAGCCCCAGCATTTT
TRBD1	TRBV29-1	-	TRBJ2-1	CSVAGGQGAYNEQFF	TGCAGCGTTGCAGGCGGTCAGGGGGCCTACAATGAGCAGTTCTTC
-	TRBV7-2	-	TRBJ1-2	CASSPGVYYGYTF	TGTGCCAGCAGCCCCGGGGTCTACTATGGCTACACCTTC
-	TRBV5-6	-	TRBJ1-5	CASSLQGENQPQHF	TGTGCCAGCAGCTTACAGGGTGAGAATCAGCCCCAGCATTTT